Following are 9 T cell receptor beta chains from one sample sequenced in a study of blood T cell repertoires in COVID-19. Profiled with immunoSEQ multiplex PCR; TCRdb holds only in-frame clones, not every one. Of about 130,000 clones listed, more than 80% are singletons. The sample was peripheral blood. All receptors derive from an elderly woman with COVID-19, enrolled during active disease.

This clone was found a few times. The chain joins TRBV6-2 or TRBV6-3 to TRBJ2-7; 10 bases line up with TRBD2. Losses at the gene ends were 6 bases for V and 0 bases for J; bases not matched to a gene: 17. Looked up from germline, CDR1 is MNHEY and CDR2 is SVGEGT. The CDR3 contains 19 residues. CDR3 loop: CASSLAVLAGAPLSYEQYF. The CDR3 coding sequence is TGTGCCAGCAGCCTCGCCGTTCTAGCGGGAGCCCCCCTCTCCTACGAGCAGTACTTC.

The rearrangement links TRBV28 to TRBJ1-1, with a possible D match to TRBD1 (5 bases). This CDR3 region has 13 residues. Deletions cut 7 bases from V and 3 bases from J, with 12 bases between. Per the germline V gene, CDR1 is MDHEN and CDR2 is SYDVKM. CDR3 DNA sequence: TGTGCCAGCAACCGCGGGGGTGACACTGAAGCTTTCTTT. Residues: CASNRGGDTEAFF.

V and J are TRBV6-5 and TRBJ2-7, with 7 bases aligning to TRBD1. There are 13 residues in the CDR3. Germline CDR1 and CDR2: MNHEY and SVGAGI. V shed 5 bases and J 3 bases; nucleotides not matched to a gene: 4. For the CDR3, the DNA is TGTGCCAGCAGTCACGGGACAGACTACGAGCAGTACTTC. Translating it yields CASSHGTDYEQYF.

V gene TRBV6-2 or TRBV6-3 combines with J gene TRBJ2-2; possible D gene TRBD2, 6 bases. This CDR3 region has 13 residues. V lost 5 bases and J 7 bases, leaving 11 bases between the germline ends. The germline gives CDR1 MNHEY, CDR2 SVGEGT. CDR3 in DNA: TGTGCCAGCAGTCCCGGGAGTTTCGGGGAGCTGTTTTTT. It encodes CASSPGSFGELFF.

The CDR3: CASSKAEYQETQYF. In nucleotides, the CDR3 is TGTGCCAGTAGTAAGGCGGAGTACCAAGAGACCCAGTACTTC. This chain connects TRBV19 to TRBJ2-5; D gene uncertain. Trimming stripped 4 bases from V and 0 bases from J, with 9 bases between. This CDR3 region has 14 residues. Germline V gene sequence: CDR1 LNHDA, CDR2 SQIVND (reference sequence).

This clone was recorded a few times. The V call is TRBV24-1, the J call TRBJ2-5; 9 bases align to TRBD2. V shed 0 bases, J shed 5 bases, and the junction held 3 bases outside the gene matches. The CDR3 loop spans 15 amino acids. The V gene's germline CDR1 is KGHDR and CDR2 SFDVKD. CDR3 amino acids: CATSDLRTSVETQYF. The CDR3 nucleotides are TGTGCCACCAGTGATTTGAGGACTAGCGTGGAGACCCAGTACTTC.

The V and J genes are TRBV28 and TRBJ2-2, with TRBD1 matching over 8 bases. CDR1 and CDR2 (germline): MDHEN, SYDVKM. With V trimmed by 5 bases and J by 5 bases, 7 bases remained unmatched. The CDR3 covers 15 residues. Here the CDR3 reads CASSPDRGRTGELFF. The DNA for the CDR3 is TGTGCCAGCAGTCCCGACAGGGGACGGACCGGGGAGCTGTTTTTT.

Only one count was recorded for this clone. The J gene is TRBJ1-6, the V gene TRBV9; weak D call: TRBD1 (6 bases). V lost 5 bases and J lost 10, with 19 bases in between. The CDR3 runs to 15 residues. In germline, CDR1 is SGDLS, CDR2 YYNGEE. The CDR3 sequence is CASSNQGQGMSPLHF. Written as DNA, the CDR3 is TGTGCCAGCAGTAATCAGGGGCAGGGAATGTCACCCCTCCACTTT.

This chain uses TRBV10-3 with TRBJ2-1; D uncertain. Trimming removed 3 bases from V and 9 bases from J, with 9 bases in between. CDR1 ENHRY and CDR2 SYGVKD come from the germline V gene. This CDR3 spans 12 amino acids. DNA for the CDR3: TGTGCCATCAGTGACGAGCTAAGTGAGCAGTTCTTC. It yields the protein CAISDELSEQFF.